This T cell receptor beta chain was identified during a study of CD8 T cells in ankylosing spondylitis. A single record per CDR3 protein comes from TCRdb applying MiXCR to the 5' RACE reads. The sample has hundreds of thousands of distinct CDR3 sequences; over 30% are singletons. This CDR3 comprises 16 residues. V trimming: 5 bases; J trimming: 5 bases; junction bases outside the gene matches: 6. Germline V gene sequence: CDR1 MNHEY, CDR2 SMNVEV (reference sequence). Sequencing was performed on blood, either unsorted or a sorted T cell fraction (not recorded which). The chain links TRBV27 to TRBJ1-6; 10 bases map to TRBD1. This sequence originates from a male donor with ankylosing spondylitis or in good health (not recorded which). CDR3 nucleotides: TGTGCCAGCAGTATCGGACAGGGGGTGAATAATTCACCCCTCCACTTT. This translates into CASSIGQGVNNSPLHF.